This entry features one T cell receptor beta chain sequence. Its cognate antigen is unknown. PCR was performed using 60 Vbeta and 13 Jbeta primers. The repertoire was sequenced with immunoSEQ multiplex PCR; TCRdb's copy has only in-frame clones and lacks some. This sample has fewer than 200,000 clones, with 68% found just once. This specimen comes from a study of cytomegalovirus exposure and HLA in healthy donors. Study-level findings and limits: A further, later analysis showed that HLA-associated TCR beta chains (compared with equally common others) were more clonally expanded. Some highly shared sequence variants likely arose as a pipeline artifact.

The donors, nominally healthy at sampling, likely had unrecorded immune exposures. The sequenced sample was PBMCs. This TCR was sampled from a woman between 35 and 50 years old in good health and CMV-seropositive.

CDR3 amino acids: CASSIRQGDIQYF. The CDR3 DNA is TGTGCCAGCAGCATACGACAGGGGGACATTCAGTACTTC. The rearrangement joins TRBV7-3 to TRBJ2-4; 9 positions match TRBD1. This CDR3 is 13 amino acids long. The trim removed 5 bases at V and 8 bases at J, leaving 4 bases unmatched. The germline CDR1 and CDR2 sequences are SGHTA and FQGTGA.